The rows below give T cell receptor beta chains drawn from one sample of a study of blood T cell repertoires in COVID-19. The assay was immunoSEQ multiplex PCR, and TCRdb's table has in-frame clones only and misses some. The data show roughly 68,000 clones, 80% to 85% seen once. The sequencing sample was made of peripheral blood. The origin of the receptors is a human donor in a cohort sampled during active COVID-19. The CDR3 runs from the conserved cysteine through the conserved F or W.

length | V | CDR3
13 | TRBV6-5 | CASSQGADYGYTF
16 | TRBV6-2/TRBV6-3 | CASSYRRQGDSYEQYF
15 | TRBV7-9 | CASSFYSGSNGAQYF
14 | TRBV15 | CATSPRGGGYGYTF
15 | TRBV27 | CASSLRSGGNYGYTF
20 | TRBV4-1 | CASSYRYGRDRGRSVMGYTF
13 | TRBV28 | CASSLTQSYEQYF
17 | TRBV7-9 | CASSPVWAGESQETQYF
11 | TRBV19 | CAIRQREPQYF
16 | TRBV21-1 | CASSKVQRTLPYEQYF
13 | TRBV5-4 | CASSLDRVGEQYF
16 | TRBV5-1 | CASSLGLAAIFDTQYF
15 | TRBV7-9 | CASSFLAGNTGELFF